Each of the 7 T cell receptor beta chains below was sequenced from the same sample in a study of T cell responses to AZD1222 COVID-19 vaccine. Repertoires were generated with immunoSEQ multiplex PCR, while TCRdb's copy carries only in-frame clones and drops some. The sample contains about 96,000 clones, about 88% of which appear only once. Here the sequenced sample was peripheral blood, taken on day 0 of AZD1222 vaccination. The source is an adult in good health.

The CDR3 sequence is CASSIGTGGFGELFF. Here the CDR3 DNA reads TGTGCCAGTAGTATAGGGACAGGGGGCTTCGGGGAGCTGTTTTTT. V and J are TRBV19 and TRBJ2-2; 11 nucleotides align to TRBD1. Germline assignment: CDR1 LNHDA and CDR2 SQIVND (reference sequence). The CDR3 covers 15 residues. The junction had 2 bases not matched to a gene; V was cut back by 1 base and J by 7 bases.

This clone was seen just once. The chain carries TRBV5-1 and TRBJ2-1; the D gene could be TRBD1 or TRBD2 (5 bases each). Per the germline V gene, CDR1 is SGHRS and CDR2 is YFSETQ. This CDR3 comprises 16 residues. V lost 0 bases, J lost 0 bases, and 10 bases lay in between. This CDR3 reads CASSLEGGGSYNEQFF. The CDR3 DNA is TGCGCCAGCAGCTTGGAAGGTGGGGGCTCCTACAATGAGCAGTTCTTC.

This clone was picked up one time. CDR3 protein: CATASAKNIQYF. For the CDR3, the DNA is TGTGCCACCGCCTCAGCCAAAAACATTCAGTACTTC. The V and J genes are TRBV5-4 and TRBJ2-4; no clear D gene. Looked up from germline, CDR1 is SGHNT and CDR2 is YYREEE (reference sequence). V shed 9 bases and J shed 0 bases, with 7 bases lying between them. The CDR3 is 12 residues long.

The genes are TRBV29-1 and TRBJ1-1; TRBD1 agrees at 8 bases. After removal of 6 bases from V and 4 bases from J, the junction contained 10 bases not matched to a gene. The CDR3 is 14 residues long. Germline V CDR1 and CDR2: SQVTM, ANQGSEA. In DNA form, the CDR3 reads TGCAGCGTCTCCTCCCTCACAGGGGGCACTGAAGCTTTCTTT. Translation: CSVSSLTGGTEAFF.

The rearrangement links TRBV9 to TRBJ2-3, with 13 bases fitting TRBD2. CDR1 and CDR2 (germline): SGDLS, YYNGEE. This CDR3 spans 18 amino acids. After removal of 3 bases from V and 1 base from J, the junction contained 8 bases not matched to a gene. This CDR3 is CASSESRTSGGRTDTQYF. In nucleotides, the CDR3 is TGTGCCAGCAGCGAGTCCCGGACTAGCGGGGGACGCACAGATACGCAGTATTTT.

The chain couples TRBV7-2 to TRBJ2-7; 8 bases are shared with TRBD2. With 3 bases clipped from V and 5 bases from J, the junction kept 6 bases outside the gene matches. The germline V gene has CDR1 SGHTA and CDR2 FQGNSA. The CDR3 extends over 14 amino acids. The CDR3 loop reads CASSFRTSRDEQYF. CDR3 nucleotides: TGTGCCAGCAGCTTCCGGACTAGCAGGGACGAGCAGTACTTC.

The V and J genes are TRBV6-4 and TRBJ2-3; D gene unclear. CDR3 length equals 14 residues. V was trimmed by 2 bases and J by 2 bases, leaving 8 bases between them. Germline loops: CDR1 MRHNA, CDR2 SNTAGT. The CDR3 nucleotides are TGTGCCAGCAGTGACCCCGGGTACACAGATACGCAGTATTTT. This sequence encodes CASSDPGYTDTQYF.